Here is one T cell receptor beta chain with its context. Antigen: not known. These data belong to a study of PD-1 blockade in classical Hodgkin lymphoma. Sequenced by immunoSEQ multiplex PCR; TCRdb stores in-frame clones only, minus some. Of about 27,000 clones listed, 65% to 80% are singletons. Relapse was seen in all patients after autologous stem cell transplantation, and brentuximab vedotin exposure was variable. Magnetic negative selection served to purify CD4+ T cells out of PBMCs that had been thawed. Study conclusions and caveats: CD4+ but not CD8+ TCR diversity rose significantly by C4D1.

The germline gives CDR1 GTSNPN, CDR2 SVGIG (reference sequence). This CDR3 region has 14 residues. V shed 1 base and J 0 bases; nucleotides not matched to a gene: 0. The chain uses TRBV30 and TRBJ1-1; 9 nucleotides match TRBD1. The clonotype comes from a human donor with classical Hodgkin lymphoma. The source was CD4+ T cells from blood, collected at baseline. The CDR3 coding sequence is TGTGCCTGGAGTGGGGACAGGGTGAACACTGAAGCTTTCTTT. Protein: CAWSGDRVNTEAFF.